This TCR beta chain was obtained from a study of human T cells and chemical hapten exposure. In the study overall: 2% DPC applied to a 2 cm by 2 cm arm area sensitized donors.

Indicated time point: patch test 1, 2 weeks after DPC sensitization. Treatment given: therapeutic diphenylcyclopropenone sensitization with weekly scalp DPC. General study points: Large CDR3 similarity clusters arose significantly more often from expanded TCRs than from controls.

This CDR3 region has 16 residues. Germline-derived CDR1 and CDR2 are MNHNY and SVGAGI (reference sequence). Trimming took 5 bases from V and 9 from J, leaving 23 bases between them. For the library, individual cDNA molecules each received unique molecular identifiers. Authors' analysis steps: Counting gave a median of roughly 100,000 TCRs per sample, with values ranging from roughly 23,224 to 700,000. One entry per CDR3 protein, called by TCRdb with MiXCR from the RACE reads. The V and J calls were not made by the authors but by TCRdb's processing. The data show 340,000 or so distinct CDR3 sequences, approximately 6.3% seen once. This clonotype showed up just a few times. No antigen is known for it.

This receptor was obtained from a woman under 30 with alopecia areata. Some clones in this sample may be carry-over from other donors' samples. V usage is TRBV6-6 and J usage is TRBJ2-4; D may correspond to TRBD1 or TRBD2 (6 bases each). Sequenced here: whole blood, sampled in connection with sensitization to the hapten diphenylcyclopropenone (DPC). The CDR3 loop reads CASSPPLIQGGGIQYF. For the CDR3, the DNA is TGTGCCAGCAGTCCACCTCTTATACAGGGAGGTGGCATTCAGTACTTC.